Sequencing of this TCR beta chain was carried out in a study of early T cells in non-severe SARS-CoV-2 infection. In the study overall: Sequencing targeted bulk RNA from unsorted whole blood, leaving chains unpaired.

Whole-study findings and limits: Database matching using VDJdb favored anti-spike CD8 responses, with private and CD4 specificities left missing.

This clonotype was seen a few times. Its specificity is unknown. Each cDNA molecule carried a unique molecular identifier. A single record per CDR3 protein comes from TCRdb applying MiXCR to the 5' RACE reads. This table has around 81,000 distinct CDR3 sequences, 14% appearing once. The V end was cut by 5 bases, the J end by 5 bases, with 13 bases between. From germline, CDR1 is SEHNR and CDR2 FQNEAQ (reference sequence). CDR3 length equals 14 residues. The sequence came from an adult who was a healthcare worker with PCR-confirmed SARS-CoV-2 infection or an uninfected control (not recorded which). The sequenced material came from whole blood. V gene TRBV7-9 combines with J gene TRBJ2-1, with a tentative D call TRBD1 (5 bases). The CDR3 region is CASSAHDSNNEQFF. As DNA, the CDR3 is TGTGCCAGCAGCGCCCACGACAGTAACAATGAGCAGTTCTTC. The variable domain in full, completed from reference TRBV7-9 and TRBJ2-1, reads DTGVSQNPRHKITKRGQNVTFRCDPISEHNRLYWYRQTLGQGPEFLTYFQNEAQLEKSRLLSDRFSAERPKGSFSTLEIQRTEQGDSAMYLCASSAHDSNNEQFFGPGTRLTVL.